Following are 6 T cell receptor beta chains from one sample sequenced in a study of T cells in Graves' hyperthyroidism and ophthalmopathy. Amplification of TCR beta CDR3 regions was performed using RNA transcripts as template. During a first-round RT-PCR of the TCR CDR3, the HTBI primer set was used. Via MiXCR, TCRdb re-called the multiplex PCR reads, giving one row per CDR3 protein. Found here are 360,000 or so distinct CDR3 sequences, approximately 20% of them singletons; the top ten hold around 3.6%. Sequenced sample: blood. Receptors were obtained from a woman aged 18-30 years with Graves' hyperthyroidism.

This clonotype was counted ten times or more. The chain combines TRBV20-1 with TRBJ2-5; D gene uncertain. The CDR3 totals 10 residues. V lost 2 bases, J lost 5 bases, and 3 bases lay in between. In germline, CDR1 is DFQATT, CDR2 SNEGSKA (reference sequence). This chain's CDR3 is CSARYETQYF. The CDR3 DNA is TGCAGTGCTAGATACGAGACCCAGTACTTC.

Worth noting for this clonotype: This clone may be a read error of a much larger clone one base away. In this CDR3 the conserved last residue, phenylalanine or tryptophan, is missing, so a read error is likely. CDR3 nucleotides: TGTGCCACCAGCGGACAGGGGGCCTGGACCGGGGAGCTGTTTGTT. It codes for CATSGQGAWTGELFV. The chain joins TRBV15 to TRBJ2-2; 11 bases map to TRBD1. The J segment lost 5 bases and the V segment lost 5 bases, leaving 4 bases of the junction unmatched. Germline V CDR1 and CDR2: LNHNV, YYDKDF (reference sequence). This CDR3 is 15 amino acids long.

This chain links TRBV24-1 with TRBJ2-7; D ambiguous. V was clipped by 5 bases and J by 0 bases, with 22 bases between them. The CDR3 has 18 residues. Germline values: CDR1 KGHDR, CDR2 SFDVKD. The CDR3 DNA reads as TGTGCCACCAGTGTGAGAATCCCTAAGGCAGGCAACTCCTACGAGCAGTACTTC. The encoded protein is CATSVRIPKAGNSYEQYF.

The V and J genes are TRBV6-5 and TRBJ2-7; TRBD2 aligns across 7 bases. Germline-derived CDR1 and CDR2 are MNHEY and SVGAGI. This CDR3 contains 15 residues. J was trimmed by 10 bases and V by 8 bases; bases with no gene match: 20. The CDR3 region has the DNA TGTGCCAGCTGTTCGGGGGGAGAGGACTACGGCGATCAGTACTTC. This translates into CASCSGGEDYGDQYF.

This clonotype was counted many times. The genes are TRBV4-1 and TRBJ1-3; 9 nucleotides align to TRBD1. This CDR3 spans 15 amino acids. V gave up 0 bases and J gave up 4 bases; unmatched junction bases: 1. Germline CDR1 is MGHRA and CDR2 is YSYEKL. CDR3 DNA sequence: TGCGCCAGCAGCCAAGACGGGACAGGGGGAAACACCATATATTTT. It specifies CASSQDGTGGNTIYF.

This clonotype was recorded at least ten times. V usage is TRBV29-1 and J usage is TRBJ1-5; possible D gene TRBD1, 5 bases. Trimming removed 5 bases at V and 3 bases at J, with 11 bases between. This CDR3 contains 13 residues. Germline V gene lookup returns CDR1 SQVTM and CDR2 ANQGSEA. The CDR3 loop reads CSVLIRDNQPQHF. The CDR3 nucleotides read TGCAGCGTTCTTATCAGGGACAATCAGCCCCAGCATTTT. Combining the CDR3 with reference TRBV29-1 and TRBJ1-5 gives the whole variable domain SAVISQKPSRDICQRGTSLTIQCQVDSQVTMMFWYRQQPGQSLTLIATANQGSEATYESGFVIDKFPISRPNLTFSTLTVSNMSPEDSSIYLCSVLIRDNQPQHFGDGTRLSIL.